This T cell receptor beta chain comes out of a study of early T cells in non-severe SARS-CoV-2 infection. Study-wide context: Sequencing used unsorted whole-blood bulk RNA, so chains lack pairing. Study-level findings and limits: Using VDJdb, the matching emphasized anti-spike CD8 responses while missing private and CD4 specificities.

The length of the CDR3 is 15 residues. V was pared by 4 bases and J by 3 bases, with 15 bases between. CDR1 and CDR2 (germline): MDHEN, SYDVKM. Attached unique molecular identifiers marked individual cDNA molecules. TCRdb reprocessed the 5' RACE reads with MiXCR, giving one entry per CDR3 protein. The sample records about 34,000 distinct CDR3 sequences, roughly 6% being singletons. The sample holds many counts of this clonotype. Its antigen is currently unknown. The sequencing sample was made of whole blood. The sequence derives from an adult who was a healthcare worker with PCR-confirmed SARS-CoV-2 infection or an uninfected control (not recorded which). The chain joins TRBV28 to TRBJ1-1; no firm D call. The CDR3 coding sequence is TGTGCCAGCAGTTATTTAGGGTTTGAGGACACTGAAGCTTTCTTT. Protein sequence: CASSYLGFEDTEAFF.